This entry lists 18 T cell receptor beta chains sequenced from one sample in a study of cytomegalovirus exposure and HLA in healthy donors. Primers: 60 Vbeta forward and 13 Jbeta reverse. Profiled with immunoSEQ multiplex PCR; TCRdb holds only in-frame clones, not every one. The sample yields 95,000 to 150,000 clones, of which the top ten take up around 4%. The sequenced sample consisted of PBMCs. Receptors were obtained from a young man in good health and CMV-seronegative.

The rearrangement links TRBV7-9 to TRBJ1-1, with D uncertain. CDR3 size: 15 residues. Trimming removed 1 base at V and 1 base at J, with 10 bases between. In germline, CDR1 is SEHNR, CDR2 FQNEAQ (reference sequence). CDR3 in amino acids: CASSLDSLPNTEAFF. The CDR3 bases are TGTGCCAGCAGCTTAGACAGCTTGCCGAACACTGAAGCTTTCTTT.

V gene TRBV19 combines with J gene TRBJ2-7, with TRBD1 matching 10 bases. Germline assignment: CDR1 LNHDA and CDR2 SQIVND (reference sequence). CDR3 length equals 14 residues. The junction had 11 bases not matched to a gene; V was cut back by 8 bases and J by 7 bases. This CDR3 reads CASGAGTGAIEQYF. CDR3 DNA: TGTGCCAGTGGGGCCGGGACAGGGGCTATTGAGCAGTACTTC.

The chain joins TRBV6-1 to TRBJ2-1; D possibly corresponds to TRBD2 (6 bases). V lost 4 bases, J lost 7 bases, and 17 bases lay in between. Germline-derived CDR1 and CDR2 are MNHNS and SASEGT. CDR3 length: 15 residues. This CDR3 is CASSGEGGASNEQFF. Here the CDR3 DNA reads TGTGCCAGCAGTGGAGAAGGCGGGGCCTCAAATGAGCAGTTCTTC.

The chain employs TRBV13 and TRBJ2-7, with 9 bases matching TRBD2. Germline V gives CDR1 PRHDT, CDR2 FYEKMQ (reference sequence). The CDR3 runs to 14 residues. J was trimmed by 8 bases and V by 5 bases; bases with no gene match: 10. CDR3 in amino acids: CASSHSGSPTKQYF. The CDR3 bases are TGTGCCAGCAGCCATAGCGGGAGTCCTACGAAGCAGTACTTC.

CDR3 bases: TGTGCCAGCAGGTTCGAGCTTGGCTATGGCTACACCTTC. This gives the protein CASRFELGYGYTF. This rearrangement joins TRBV5-4 to TRBJ1-2; D uncertain. The V and J ends lost 5 bases and 4 bases respectively, with 12 bases between them. This CDR3 spans 13 amino acids. Looked up from germline, CDR1 is SGHNT and CDR2 is YYREEE (reference sequence).

This chain connects TRBV5-1 to TRBJ2-5; 7 bases line up with TRBD2. Germline V gene sequence: CDR1 SGHRS, CDR2 YFSETQ. V shed 4 bases, J shed 1 base, and the junction held 10 bases outside the gene matches. This CDR3 has 16 amino acids. CDR3 sequence: CASSLGGWRAQETQYF. CDR3 DNA: TGCGCCAGCAGCCTGGGGGGGTGGAGGGCCCAAGAGACCCAGTACTTC.

The chain is built from TRBV18 and TRBJ1-1, with D unresolved. This CDR3 contains 14 residues. Looked up from germline, CDR1 is KGHSH and CDR2 is LQKENI. The germline V and J ends were trimmed by 0 bases and 1 base, with 6 bases remaining between them. In DNA form, the CDR3 reads TGTGCCAGCTCACCACCGAGAGGGAACACTGAAGCTTTCTTT. Its protein product is CASSPPRGNTEAFF.

The chain combines TRBV2 with TRBJ2-5; 8 positions agree with TRBD1. J lost 9 bases, V lost 6 bases, and 12 bases had no gene match. The germline V gene encodes CDR1 SNHLY and CDR2 FYNNEI. This CDR3 has 14 amino acids. Here the CDR3 DNA reads TGTGCCAGCAGCCCGGGACAGGTCGAACAAGCCCAGTACTTC. It specifies CASSPGQVEQAQYF.

In DNA form, the CDR3 reads TGCAGCCCCGGCGGGGGGGCGATGAACACTGAAGCTTTCTTT. Translating it yields CSPGGGAMNTEAFF. The rearrangement links TRBV29-1 to TRBJ1-1; D might be TRBD1 (6 bases). The CDR3 extends over 14 amino acids. Germline-derived CDR1 and CDR2 are SQVTM and ANQGSEA. V was shortened by 8 bases and J by 0 bases, with 16 bases between the two germline ends.

CDR3 sequence reads: CASSPSESVGYTF. The CDR3 DNA sequence: TGTGCCAGCTCACCAAGCGAGTCTGTTGGCTACACCTTC. This chain links TRBV18 with TRBJ1-2, with D unclear. The V and J ends lost 2 bases and 7 bases respectively, with 11 bases between them. The CDR3 has 13 residues. Per germline, CDR1 KGHSH and CDR2 LQKENI.

The chain carries TRBV2 and TRBJ2-6; D perhaps matches TRBD2 (6 bases). Trimming shortened V by 6 bases and J by 2 bases, and 14 bases separated the two germline ends. The CDR3 sequence is 16 residues long. Germline values: CDR1 SNHLY, CDR2 FYNNEI. For the CDR3, the DNA is TGTGCCAGCAGGCAGATCGGAGGGGCTGGGGCCAACGTCCTGACTTTC. The encoded protein is CASRQIGGAGANVLTF. The full variable domain, its missing parts supplied by reference TRBV2 and TRBJ2-6, is EPEVTQTPSHQVTQMGQEVILRCVPISNHLYFYWYRQILGQKVEFLVSFYNNEISEKSEIFDDQFSVERPDGSNFTLKIRSTKLEDSAMYFCASRQIGGAGANVLTFGAGSRLTVL.

This chain joins TRBV7-9 and TRBJ1-4, with D maybe TRBD1 (6 bases). Germline CDR1 is SEHNR and CDR2 is FQNEAQ (reference sequence). Trimming took off 4 bases at V and 4 bases at J, with 16 bases between the two ends. The CDR3 contains 16 residues. In DNA form, the CDR3 reads TGTGCCAGCAGCTCCCCATGGGGGCAGGGTAATGAAAAACTGTTTTTT. Translation gives CASSSPWGQGNEKLFF.

The rearrangement links TRBV19 to TRBJ2-2; D ambiguous. V gave up 5 bases and J gave up 4 bases, with 17 bases separating them. Germline loops: CDR1 LNHDA, CDR2 SQIVND (reference sequence). The CDR3 covers 16 residues. CDR3 residues: CASSPAGLPITGELFF. The DNA for the CDR3 is TGTGCCAGTAGTCCCGCAGGATTGCCTATCACCGGGGAGCTGTTTTTT.

The chain carries TRBV19 and TRBJ1-4; D ambiguous. Germline V gives CDR1 LNHDA, CDR2 SQIVND (reference sequence). Trimming removed 8 bases at V and 0 bases at J, with 13 bases between. CDR3 size: 15 residues. The CDR3 reads CASQAGGATNEKLFF. DNA for the CDR3: TGTGCCAGTCAAGCGGGAGGAGCAACTAATGAAAAACTGTTTTTT.

V and J are TRBV27 and TRBJ1-4; possibly TRBD1 for D (5 bases). V gave up 5 bases and J gave up 8 bases, with 18 bases separating them. The germline CDR1 and CDR2 sequences are MNHEY and SMNVEV (reference sequence). There are 15 residues in the CDR3. CDR3 coding DNA: TGTGCCAGCAGTCGGACCGGGGGGATGCGAGAAAAACTGTTTTTT. Translated, it gives CASSRTGGMREKLFF.

This rearrangement joins TRBV10-1 to TRBJ1-1; no clear D gene. The V end lost 5 bases, the J end lost 1 base, and 5 bases lay between the germline ends. CDR1 and CDR2 from the germline V gene are WNHNN and SYGVQD (reference sequence). The CDR3 extends over 12 amino acids. The CDR3 bases are TGCGCCAGCAGTTCCCGGAACACTGAAGCTTTCTTT. Its protein is CASSSRNTEAFF.

CDR3 in amino acids: CASSISVSYEQYF. As DNA, the CDR3 is TGTGCCAGTAGTATTTCGGTCTCCTACGAGCAGTACTTC. J is TRBJ2-7 and V is TRBV19; D unclear. The CDR3 covers 13 residues. Germline loops: CDR1 LNHDA, CDR2 SQIVND (reference sequence). The V and J ends lost 3 bases and 0 bases respectively, with 6 bases between them. Full variable domain (rest looked up from reference TRBV19 and TRBJ2-7): DGGITQSPKYLFRKEGQNVTLSCEQNLNHDAMYWYRQDPGQGLRLIYYSQIVNDFQKGDIAEGYSVSREKKESFPLTVTSAQKNPTAFYLCASSISVSYEQYFGPGTRLTVT.

This chain uses TRBV6-5 with TRBJ2-5; D is uncertain. Near its end, the DNA agrees better with TRBJ2-7, so the J call may be wrong. The length of the CDR3 is 14 residues. Per the germline V gene, CDR1 is MNHEY and CDR2 is SVGAGI. The CDR3 is CASSYQAPTYEQYF. For the CDR3, the DNA is TGTGCCAGCAGTTACCAGGCCCCGACATACGAGCAGTACTTC.